The T cell receptor beta chain under discussion was sequenced for a study of cytomegalovirus exposure and HLA in healthy donors. The overall study: A later analysis reported the approximately 120 validation repertoires used the same platform as the approximately 700 first-cohort repertoires. Study-wide results and caveats: The listing of 150 or so TCR beta chains classed them as cytomegalovirus-associated. Reported performance of the classifier showed diagnosis of cytomegalovirus status with high specificity and sensitivity.

The repertoire was sequenced with immunoSEQ multiplex PCR; TCRdb's copy has only in-frame clones and lacks some. The top ten clones hold about 0.91% of a sample with more than 250,000 clones, roughly 88% of them seen once. The CDR3 totals 14 residues. Trimming cost V 7 bases and J 6 bases; bases outside gene matches: 9. Per germline, CDR1 SNHLY and CDR2 FYNNEI. A remark on this clone: The target antigen is unknown.

The V gene is TRBV2, the J gene TRBJ1-1; 9 nucleotides line up with TRBD1. The sequenced sample consisted of PBMCs. The source of this sequence is a woman between 18 and 29 years old in good health and CMV-seronegative. The CDR3, as DNA: TGTGCCAGCATGGTAGGACAGGGGTTTTCTGAAGCTTTCTTT. Its translation is CASMVGQGFSEAFF.